This T cell receptor beta chain was identified during a study of metastatic and nonmetastatic thyroid tumors. Study overall: Across blood and tumor or nodule tissue, repertoires from malignant and benign thyroid patients were compared with one another. Study-wide results and caveats: Patients with malignant thyroid tumors reportedly had significantly higher TCR beta diversity than those with benign nodules, in blood and tumor.

TCRdb reprocessed the PCR reads using MiXCR. The sample contains about 40,000 clones, over 25% of which appear only once. Ahead of thyroid surgery, no patient had received treatment of any kind. The V gene's germline CDR1 is LGHDT and CDR2 YNNKEL (reference sequence). V lost 6 bases and J 10 bases, leaving 26 bases between the germline ends. The CDR3 covers 16 residues. A word on this clone: Its matching antigen is unknown.

The sequenced sample was blood. The source of this sequence is a male donor with papillary thyroid cancer or a benign thyroid nodule (not recorded which). Some clones in this sample may be carry-over from other donors' samples. This chain links TRBV3-1 with TRBJ2-3; D unresolved. DNA of the CDR3: TGTGCCAGCAGAAAAAACACCTTCGGAGCGCGGTATTCGCAGTATTTT. Translation: CASRKNTFGARYSQYF.